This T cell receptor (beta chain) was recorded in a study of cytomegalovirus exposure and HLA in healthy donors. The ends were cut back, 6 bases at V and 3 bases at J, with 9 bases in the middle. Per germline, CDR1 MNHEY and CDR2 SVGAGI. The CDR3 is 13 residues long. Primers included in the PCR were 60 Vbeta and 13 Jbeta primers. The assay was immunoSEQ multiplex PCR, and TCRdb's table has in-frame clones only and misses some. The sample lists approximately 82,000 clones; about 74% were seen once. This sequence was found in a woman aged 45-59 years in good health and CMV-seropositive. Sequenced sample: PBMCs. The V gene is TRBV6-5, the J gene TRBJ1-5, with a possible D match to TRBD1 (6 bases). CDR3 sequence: CASSRGHNQPQHF. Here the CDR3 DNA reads TGTGCCAGCAGCAGGGGACACAATCAGCCCCAGCATTTT.